This TCR beta chain was captured by sequencing in a study of a mutant IDH1 vaccine in newly diagnosed glioma. At the level of the study: Earlier care involved radiotherapy, temozolomide, or both, and the majority received both. Study-wide points: The vaccine induced immune responses, and these occurred in roughly 93% of patients.

The time point here: baseline, week 1 (first vaccination visit). The treatment denotes: pre-vaccination baseline after standard-of-care therapy. Newly diagnosed WHO grade 3 or 4 IDH1-mutant, ATRX-lost astrocytomas were identified in the donors. As regards this clone: Its specificity is unknown.

The CDR3 sequence is 15 residues long. V lost 5 bases to trimming and J lost 3 bases; unmatched junction nucleotides: 10. The germline V gene has CDR1 LNHDA and CDR2 SQIVND (reference sequence). Measured with immunoSEQ multiplex PCR; TCRdb has only the in-frame clones, and not every one. The sample lists about 50,000 clones; 86% were seen once. This TCR derives from a man aged 35 to 55 with glioma. The sequences come from PBMCs, collected from a glioma patient treated with radiotherapy, temozolomide or both. The V call is TRBV19, the J call TRBJ2-7; 7 bases match TRBD1. The CDR3: CASSYRDSRSYEQYF. The CDR3 DNA reads TGTGCCAGTAGTTACCGGGACAGTAGAAGCTACGAGCAGTACTTC.